Below, 24 T cell receptor beta chains from the same sample are listed, as sequenced in a study of monozygotic twins with inflammatory bowel disease. TCRdb reprocessed the 5' RACE reads and reports one entry per CDR3 protein, with no DNA. Listed are 400,000 or so distinct CDR3 sequences; 2% to 2.5% falls within the top ten. The sample taken for sequencing was blood. The receptor source for this set is a human donor with ulcerative colitis or Crohn's disease, or a healthy co-twin of an affected twin (not recorded which).

V and J are TRBV11-1 and TRBJ1-4. CDR3 size: 21 residues. Germline loops: CDR1 SGHAT, CDR2 FQDESV (reference sequence). CDR3 sequence reads: CASSFVGVWRGLMDLNEKLFF.

V is TRBV30 and J is TRBJ1-1; with no DNA, the TCRdb D assignment of TRBD1 cannot be verified. CDR3 length: 12 residues. Looked up from germline, CDR1 is GTSNPN and CDR2 is SVGIG (reference sequence). Here the CDR3 reads CAWRAPGTEAFF.

The V call is TRBV10-3, the J call TRBJ2-1. The CDR3 consists of 13 residues. Germline CDR1 and CDR2: ENHRY and SYGVKD. The CDR3 here is CAISDRRNNEQFF.

This chain joins TRBV12-3 or TRBV12-4 and TRBJ1-1; TCRdb's D call of TRBD1 is untestable without DNA. The CDR3 is 14 amino acids. The CDR3 sequence is CASSKDRGNTEAFF.

This CDR3 is CASSGRGSMSGNTIYF. V gene TRBV6-1 combines with J gene TRBJ1-3; without DNA, the TCRdb call of TRBD1 cannot be checked. This CDR3 has 16 amino acids. CDR1 MNHNS and CDR2 SASEGT come from the germline V gene.

The genes are TRBV2 and TRBJ2-3; the D gene TCRdb calls, TRBD2, cannot be checked with no DNA. The CDR3 consists of 15 residues. The germline CDR1 and CDR2 sequences are SNHLY and FYNNEI. CDR3: CASSRLAGSTDTQYF.

V is TRBV3-1 and J is TRBJ2-1; the TCRdb call, TRBD2, lacks DNA for checking. Germline V gives CDR1 LGHDT, CDR2 YNNKEL (reference sequence). The CDR3 length is 15 residues. The CDR3 sequence is CASSRTSGLYNEQFF.

This chain links TRBV7-8 with TRBJ1-1; TCRdb proposes TRBD1, but this gene call is untestable without DNA. This CDR3 spans 15 amino acids. Looked up from germline, CDR1 is SGHVS and CDR2 is FQNEAQ. This CDR3 is CASSPRDRGDTEAFF. Filled out from reference TRBV7-8 and TRBJ1-1, the complete variable domain reads GAGVSQSPRYKVAKRGQDVALRCDPISGHVSLFWYQQALGQGPEFLTYFQNEAQLDKSGLPSDRFFAERPEGSVSTLKIQRTQQEDSAVYLCASSPRDRGDTEAFFGQGTRLTVV.

The chain is built from TRBV29-1 and TRBJ2-2; no DNA is available, so the TRBD1 call from TCRdb remains unchecked. Germline CDR1 and CDR2: SQVTM and ANQGSEA. This CDR3 has 14 residues. The CDR3 sequence: CSVEPGTPTGELFF.

This sequence joins TRBV5-1 and TRBJ2-7. This CDR3 spans 14 amino acids. Germline values: CDR1 SGHRS, CDR2 YFSETQ. The CDR3 sequence: CASSIGQGMDEQYF.

The chain couples TRBV19 to TRBJ1-2; TCRdb names TRBD1, which stays unverified in the absence of DNA. The length of the CDR3 is 12 residues. CDR1 and CDR2 from the germline V gene are LNHDA and SQIVND (reference sequence). CDR3 in amino acids: CATEDRSSGYTF. Full variable domain (remainder filled in from reference TRBV19 and TRBJ1-2): DGGITQSPKYLFRKEGQNVTLSCEQNLNHDAMYWYRQDPGQGLRLIYYSQIVNDFQKGDIAEGYSVSREKKESFPLTVTSAQKNPTAFYLCATEDRSSGYTFGSGTRLTVV.

The V gene is TRBV18, the J gene TRBJ1-1; the D call from TCRdb, TRBD1, cannot be confirmed without DNA. Germline-derived CDR1 and CDR2 are KGHSH and LQKENI. This CDR3 comprises 17 residues. CDR3 loop: CASSPTHLARGNTEAFF. Based on the CDR3 plus reference TRBV18 and TRBJ1-1, the full variable domain is NAGVMQNPRHLVRRRGQEARLRCSPMKGHSHVYWYRQLPEEGLKFMVYLQKENIIDESGMPKERFSAEFPKEGPSILRIQQVVRGDSAAYFCASSPTHLARGNTEAFFGQGTRLTVV.

The chain uses TRBV7-9 and TRBJ1-1; TCRdb designates TRBD1, a call that cannot be tested without DNA. This CDR3 spans 15 amino acids. CDR1 and CDR2 from the germline V gene are SEHNR and FQNEAQ (reference sequence). The CDR3 sequence is CASSLERGLDTEAFF.

This chain uses TRBV7-9 with TRBJ1-4; as DNA is missing, the TRBD1 call by TCRdb cannot be tested. Germline V gene sequence: CDR1 SEHNR, CDR2 FQNEAQ (reference sequence). The CDR3 length is 15 residues. The CDR3 here is CASSLVQGLNEKLFF. Full variable domain (rest looked up from reference TRBV7-9 and TRBJ1-4): DTGVSQNPRHKITKRGQNVTFRCDPISEHNRLYWYRQTLGQGPEFLTYFQNEAQLEKSRLLSDRFSAERPKGSFSTLEIQRTEQGDSAMYLCASSLVQGLNEKLFFGSGTQLSVL.

The chain links TRBV7-8 to TRBJ1-1; TCRdb proposes TRBD1, but this gene call is untestable without DNA. The CDR3 runs 15 residues. CDR1 is SGHVS, CDR2 FQNEAQ, per germline. CDR3 residues: CASSVSRGAYTEAFF.

V usage is TRBV7-2 and J usage is TRBJ2-3; the D call from TCRdb, TRBD2, cannot be confirmed without DNA. Germline V lookup: CDR1 SGHTA, CDR2 FQGNSA. This CDR3 spans 17 amino acids. The CDR3: CASSFKTSGAGTDTKYF.

The rearrangement uses TRBV5-1 and TRBJ2-1; the D call of TRBD1 rests on TCRdb alone, since no DNA is present to check it. The CDR3 spans 14 residues. Germline CDR1 is SGHRS and CDR2 is YFSETQ. CDR3 sequence: CASSSSRSGDEQFF.

The chain carries TRBV4-1 and TRBJ1-1; TCRdb lists TRBD1, though no DNA is available to test this call. Germline V gives CDR1 MGHRA, CDR2 YSYEKL. The CDR3 covers 15 residues. CDR3: CASSQIQGDNTEAFF.

J is TRBJ2-5 and V is TRBV5-1. Germline V gene lookup returns CDR1 SGHRS and CDR2 YFSETQ. The CDR3 runs to 13 residues. The CDR3 spells CASSFGVEETQYF. The complete variable domain, with remaining parts taken from reference TRBV5-1 and TRBJ2-5, reads KAGVTQTPRYLIKTRGQQVTLSCSPISGHRSVSWYQQTPGQGLQFLFEYFSETQRNKGNFPGRFSGRQFSNSRSEMNVSTLELGDSALYLCASSFGVEETQYFGPGTRLLVL.

This chain uses TRBV6-5 with TRBJ2-3; absent DNA, TCRdb's TRBD1 call cannot be checked. Germline CDR1 and CDR2: MNHEY and SVGAGI. This CDR3 region has 12 residues. CDR3 loop: CASKTGWDTQYF.

V usage is TRBV12-3 or TRBV12-4 and J usage is TRBJ2-1; TCRdb lists TRBD2, though no DNA is available to test this call. The CDR3 runs 15 residues. CDR3: CASTIRERDYNEQFF.

This sequence joins TRBV7-2 and TRBJ2-7; the TCRdb call, TRBD2, lacks DNA for checking. Germline-derived CDR1 and CDR2 are SGHTA and FQGNSA. CDR3 length: 14 residues. The CDR3 spells CASSSLAGRSEQYF.

V and J are TRBV7-3 and TRBJ2-2; TCRdb picks TRBD2, but there is no DNA to check that call. CDR3 size: 16 residues. The V gene's germline CDR1 is SGHTA and CDR2 FQGTGA. CDR3 sequence: CASSLLADPFRGELFF.

The rearrangement joins TRBV4-1 to TRBJ1-1; lacking DNA, the TRBD1 call made by TCRdb goes unchecked. CDR1 is MGHRA and CDR2 is YSYEKL in the germline V gene. This CDR3 contains 19 residues. CDR3 protein: CASSQATGRGALKGTEAFF.